The 2 T cell receptor beta chains given below trace back to one sample, sequenced in a study of blood T cell repertoires in COVID-19. Assay: immunoSEQ multiplex PCR; the TCRdb copy retains only in-frame clones and omits some. The sample lists more than 400,000 clones, 90% occurring once. The sequenced sample consisted of PBMCs or T cells enriched from blood (not recorded which). The receptors stem from a man aged 18 to 29 who had recovered from COVID-19.

V is TRBV19 and J is TRBJ1-5; D is perhaps TRBD1 (6 bases). Germline V lookup: CDR1 LNHDA, CDR2 SQIVND (reference sequence). CDR3 length: 15 residues. With 5 bases removed from V and 5 bases from J, the gap between germline ends came to 16 bases. The CDR3 DNA is TGTGCCAGTAGTTTATCACAGGGTTTTTATCAGCCCCAGCATTTT. It codes for CASSLSQGFYQPQHF.

The chain uses TRBV6-5 and TRBJ1-4; D gene uncertain. V was pared by 10 bases and J by 8 bases, with 17 bases between. This CDR3 contains 13 residues. CDR1 MNHEY and CDR2 SVGAGI come from the germline V gene. In DNA, the CDR3 is TGTGCCATACACAGCATAATAGGCGAAAAACTGTTTTTT. This translates into CAIHSIIGEKLFF.